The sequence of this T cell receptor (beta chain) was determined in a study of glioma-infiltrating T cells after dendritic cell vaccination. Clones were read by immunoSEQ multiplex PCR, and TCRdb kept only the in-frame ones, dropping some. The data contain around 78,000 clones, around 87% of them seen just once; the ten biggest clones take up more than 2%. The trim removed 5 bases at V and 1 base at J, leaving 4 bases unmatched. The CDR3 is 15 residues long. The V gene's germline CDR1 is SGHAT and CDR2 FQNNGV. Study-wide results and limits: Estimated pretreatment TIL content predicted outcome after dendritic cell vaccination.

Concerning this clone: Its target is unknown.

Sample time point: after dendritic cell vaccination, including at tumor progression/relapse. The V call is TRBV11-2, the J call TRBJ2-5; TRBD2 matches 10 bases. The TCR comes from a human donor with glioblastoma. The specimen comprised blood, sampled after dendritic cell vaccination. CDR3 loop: CASSLSGGPQETQYF. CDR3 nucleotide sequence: TGTGCCAGCAGCCTTAGCGGGGGGCCCCAAGAGACCCAGTACTTC.